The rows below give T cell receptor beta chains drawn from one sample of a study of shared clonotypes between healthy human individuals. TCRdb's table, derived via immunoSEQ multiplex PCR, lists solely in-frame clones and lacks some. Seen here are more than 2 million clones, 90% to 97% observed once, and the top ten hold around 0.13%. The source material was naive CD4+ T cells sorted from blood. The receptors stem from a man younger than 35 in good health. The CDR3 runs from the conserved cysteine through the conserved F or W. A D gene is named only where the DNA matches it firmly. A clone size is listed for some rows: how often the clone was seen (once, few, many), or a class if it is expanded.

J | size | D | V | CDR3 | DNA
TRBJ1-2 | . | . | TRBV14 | CASSQASGSGYTF | TGTGCCAGCAGCCAAGCCAGCGGTAGTGGCTACACCTTC
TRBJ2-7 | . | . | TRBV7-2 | CASSLIVRSYEQYF | TGTGCCAGCAGCTTGATCGTCCGATCCTACGAGCAGTACTTC
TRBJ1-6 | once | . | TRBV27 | CASRDLTYNSPLHF | TGTGCCAGCAGGGACCTGACCTATAATTCACCCCTCCACTTT
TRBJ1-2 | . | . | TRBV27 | CASRETLSLLRGYTF | TGTGCCAGCCGGGAGACCCTAAGCCTGCTAAGGGGCTACACCTTC
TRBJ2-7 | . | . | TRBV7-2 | CASSSPGAYNEQYF | TGTGCCAGCAGCTCCCCGGGAGCGTACAACGAGCAGTACTTC
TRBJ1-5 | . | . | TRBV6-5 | CASSYSRSQPQHF | TGTGCCAGCAGTTACTCTAGGAGCCAGCCCCAGCATTTT
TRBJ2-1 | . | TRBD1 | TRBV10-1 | CASTVEGAIPYNEQFF | TGCGCCAGCACCGTTGAGGGGGCGATCCCCTACAATGAGCAGTTCTTC
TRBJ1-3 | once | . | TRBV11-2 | CASSRRQGPSGNTIYF | TGTGCCAGCAGCCGACGGCAGGGTCCATCTGGAAACACCATATATTTT
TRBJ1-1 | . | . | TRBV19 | CASSIGYRVNTEAFF | TGTGCCAGTAGTATAGGGTACAGGGTGAACACTGAAGCTTTCTTT
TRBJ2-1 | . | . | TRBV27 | CASTPGRFHYNEQFF | TGTGCCAGCACCCCGGGTCGGTTCCACTACAATGAGCAGTTCTTC
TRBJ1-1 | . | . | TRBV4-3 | CASSQRLNTEAFF | TGCGCCAGCAGCCAACGACTGAACACTGAAGCTTTCTTT
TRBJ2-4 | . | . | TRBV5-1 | CASSIEPGLLAKNIQYF | TGCGCCAGCAGCATCGAACCGGGACTGCTAGCCAAAAACATTCAGTACTTC
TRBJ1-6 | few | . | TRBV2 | CASSVQRVNSPLHF | TGTGCCAGCAGTGTACAGAGAGTTAATTCACCCCTCCACTTT
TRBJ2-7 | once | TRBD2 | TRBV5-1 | CASDSGEGYEQYF | TGCGCCAGCGACAGCGGGGAGGGGTACGAGCAGTACTTC
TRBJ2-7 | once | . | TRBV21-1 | CASSARGEVYEQYF | TGTGCCAGCAGCGCTCGAGGGGAGGTCTACGAGCAGTACTTC
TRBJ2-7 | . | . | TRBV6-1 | CASSESAFSYEQYF | TGTGCCAGCAGTGAGTCAGCTTTCTCCTACGAGCAGTACTTC
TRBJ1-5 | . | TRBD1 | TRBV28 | CASSLTGQGYQPQHF | TGTGCCAGCAGTTTAACGGGACAGGGTTATCAGCCCCAGCATTTT
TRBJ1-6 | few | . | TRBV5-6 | CASSLRARGDSPLHF | TGTGCCAGCAGCTTGCGGGCCCGAGGCGATTCACCCCTCCACTTT
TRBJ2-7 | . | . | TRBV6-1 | CASSDIQRYREQYF | TGTGCCAGCAGTGATATCCAGCGGTATAGGGAGCAGTACTTC
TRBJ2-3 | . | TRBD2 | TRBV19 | CASSIGGLATDTQYF | TGTGCCAGTAGTATCGGGGGACTAGCTACAGATACGCAGTATTTT
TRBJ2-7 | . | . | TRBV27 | CASSPQGPGRVLLTLGEQYF | TGTGCCAGCAGTCCCCAGGGGCCGGGACGGGTTCTTCTTACTTTAGGCGAGCAGTACTTC
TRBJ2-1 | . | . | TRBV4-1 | CASSQGYPGAGRYNEQFF | TGCGCCAGCAGCCAAGGGTATCCTGGGGCAGGACGTTACAATGAGCAGTTCTTC
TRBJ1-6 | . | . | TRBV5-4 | CASSSGQGFYSPLHF | TGTGCCAGCAGCTCAGGCCAGGGCTTCTATTCACCCCTCCACTTT